These T cell receptor beta chains were read from a single sample in a study of shared clonotypes between healthy human individuals. Repertoires were generated with immunoSEQ multiplex PCR, while TCRdb's copy carries only in-frame clones and drops some. The table records approximately 720,000 clones, about 90% of them present only once. The material sequenced was naive CD8+ T cells sorted from blood. The receptors derive from a man in his thirties or forties in good health. The CDR3 runs from the conserved cysteine through the conserved F or W. Fields, in order: D gene, V gene, J gene, clone size, CDR3 DNA, CDR3 protein. D genes are given only for firm matches. Clone size is given for some rows only: seen once, a few or many times, or a class if the clone is expanded.

d_gene: -; v_gene: TRBV7-2; j_gene: TRBJ2-7; abundance: -; CDR3nt: TGTGCCAGCAGCTTGACCGATCGGACGGACGGTGGCGAGCAGTACTTC; CDR3aa: CASSLTDRTDGGEQYF
d_gene: -; v_gene: TRBV27; j_gene: TRBJ2-3; abundance: once; CDR3nt: TGTGCCAGCAGTCCTGTAATTAGCGGTTTGGCCGGGGGTGGCACAGATACGCAGTATTTT; CDR3aa: CASSPVISGLAGGGTDTQYF
d_gene: -; v_gene: TRBV7-9; j_gene: TRBJ2-1; abundance: -; CDR3nt: TGTGCCAGCAGCTTAGAAATCGTTGCTGAGCAGTTCTTC; CDR3aa: CASSLEIVAEQFF
d_gene: TRBD1; v_gene: TRBV7-6; j_gene: TRBJ2-2; abundance: -; CDR3nt: TGTGCCAGCACCGAGTGGTCCCGACAGGGTGGGACCGGGGAGCTGTTTTTT; CDR3aa: CASTEWSRQGGTGELFF
d_gene: TRBD2; v_gene: TRBV4-1; j_gene: TRBJ2-7; abundance: -; CDR3nt: TGCGCCAGCAGCCAAGCAGCGGGAGGGTCGGGGGAGCAGTACTTC; CDR3aa: CASSQAAGGSGEQYF
d_gene: TRBD2; v_gene: TRBV7-9; j_gene: TRBJ2-1; abundance: -; CDR3nt: TGTGCCAGCAGCCCTAGGAGCGGGAGAGGTCCCTACAATGAGCAGTTCTTC; CDR3aa: CASSPRSGRGPYNEQFF
d_gene: TRBD2; v_gene: TRBV7-3; j_gene: TRBJ2-5; abundance: -; CDR3nt: TGTGCCAGCAGCTTAGAGCTAGCGGGAGGTTCGGAGACCCAGTACTTC; CDR3aa: CASSLELAGGSETQYF
d_gene: -; v_gene: TRBV11-2; j_gene: TRBJ2-6; abundance: -; CDR3nt: TGTGCCAGCAGCACCCTGGCGGGGACCTTCTCTGGGGCCAACGTCCTGACTTTC; CDR3aa: CASSTLAGTFSGANVLTF
d_gene: -; v_gene: TRBV6-1; j_gene: TRBJ1-1; abundance: -; CDR3nt: TGTGCCAGCTCCCAGGGAGAGAAAGCTTTCTTT; CDR3aa: CASSQGEKAFF
d_gene: TRBD1; v_gene: TRBV7-9; j_gene: TRBJ1-5; abundance: once; CDR3nt: TGTGCCAGCAGCTTAGGACAGGGGGACCAGCCCCAGCATTTT; CDR3aa: CASSLGQGDQPQHF
d_gene: -; v_gene: TRBV27; j_gene: TRBJ2-2; abundance: -; CDR3nt: TGTGCCAGCAGTTACCTCCCAGGGGCGAGGAACACCGGGGAGCTGTTTTTT; CDR3aa: CASSYLPGARNTGELFF
d_gene: TRBD1; v_gene: TRBV27; j_gene: TRBJ2-3; abundance: -; CDR3nt: TGTGCCAGCAGCCCCCGGGACAGGGTCACAGATACGCAGTATTTT; CDR3aa: CASSPRDRVTDTQYF
d_gene: -; v_gene: TRBV29-1; j_gene: TRBJ2-2; abundance: -; CDR3nt: TGCAGCGTTGACCTTGGGGGAGACACCGGGGAGCTGTTTTTT; CDR3aa: CSVDLGGDTGELFF
d_gene: -; v_gene: TRBV18; j_gene: TRBJ1-5; abundance: once; CDR3nt: TGTGCCAGCTCACCACCGACCGGTCAGCCCCAGCATTTT; CDR3aa: CASSPPTGQPQHF
d_gene: TRBD1; v_gene: TRBV28; j_gene: TRBJ2-2; abundance: -; CDR3nt: TGTGCCAGCAGTTTAGACCGGGACAGGGCCACCGGGGAGCTGTTTTTT; CDR3aa: CASSLDRDRATGELFF
d_gene: TRBD2; v_gene: TRBV27; j_gene: TRBJ2-3; abundance: -; CDR3nt: TGTGCCAGCATGGGACTAGCGGGAGGGCAAGGAGATACGCAGTATTTT; CDR3aa: CASMGLAGGQGDTQYF
d_gene: TRBD2; v_gene: TRBV7-9; j_gene: TRBJ2-7; abundance: -; CDR3nt: TGTGCCAGCAGCTTCGGACGAGGACTAGCTGGGTACGAGCAGTACTTC; CDR3aa: CASSFGRGLAGYEQYF
d_gene: TRBD2; v_gene: TRBV27; j_gene: TRBJ2-1; abundance: -; CDR3nt: TGTGCCAGCAGTTTATCGAGACTAGCATCCTACAATGAGCAGTTCTTC; CDR3aa: CASSLSRLASYNEQFF
d_gene: -; v_gene: TRBV7-8; j_gene: TRBJ2-7; abundance: -; CDR3nt: TGTGCCAGCAGCCCGGTCTCCTACGAGCAGTACTTC; CDR3aa: CASSPVSYEQYF
d_gene: -; v_gene: TRBV9; j_gene: TRBJ2-7; abundance: -; CDR3nt: TGTGCCAGCAGCGTAGGGGGAGGGGGCTACGAGCAGTACTTC; CDR3aa: CASSVGGGGYEQYF
d_gene: -; v_gene: TRBV15; j_gene: TRBJ2-1; abundance: -; CDR3nt: TGTGCCACCAGCAGAGTCCCACTTGACAGAGACAATGAGCAGTTCTTC; CDR3aa: CATSRVPLDRDNEQFF
d_gene: TRBD2; v_gene: TRBV7-2; j_gene: TRBJ2-1; abundance: -; CDR3nt: TGTGCCAGCAGCGAAGGGACTACTTACAATGAGCAGTTCTTC; CDR3aa: CASSEGTTYNEQFF
d_gene: -; v_gene: TRBV27; j_gene: TRBJ2-7; abundance: -; CDR3nt: TGTGCCAGCAGTTTAACGCAGACCTACGAGCAGTACTTC; CDR3aa: CASSLTQTYEQYF
d_gene: TRBD1; v_gene: TRBV7-2; j_gene: TRBJ2-2; abundance: -; CDR3nt: TGTGCCAGCAGCATCAGACAGGGGGGGAACACCGGGGAGCTGTTTTTT; CDR3aa: CASSIRQGGNTGELFF
d_gene: -; v_gene: TRBV30; j_gene: TRBJ1-2; abundance: -; CDR3nt: TGTGCCTGGGGGGATTTGTATGGCTACACCTTC; CDR3aa: CAWGDLYGYTF
d_gene: -; v_gene: TRBV6-5; j_gene: TRBJ2-7; abundance: -; CDR3nt: TGTGCCAGCAGTTCCTTAGCGGAGAGCTCCTACGAGCAGTACTTC; CDR3aa: CASSSLAESSYEQYF
d_gene: -; v_gene: TRBV14; j_gene: TRBJ2-7; abundance: -; CDR3nt: TGTGCCAGCAGCCAAGAGTCGGCCTACGAGCAGTACTTC; CDR3aa: CASSQESAYEQYF
d_gene: -; v_gene: TRBV7-2; j_gene: TRBJ1-4; abundance: -; CDR3nt: TGTGCCAGCAGCTTAGTAGCTGGGCTCAACAATGAAAAACTGTTTTTT; CDR3aa: CASSLVAGLNNEKLFF
d_gene: -; v_gene: TRBV28; j_gene: TRBJ2-7; abundance: -; CDR3nt: TGTGCCAGCAGTTTACAGGCCTCCTACGAGCAGTACTTC; CDR3aa: CASSLQASYEQYF
d_gene: -; v_gene: TRBV7-2; j_gene: TRBJ2-7; abundance: -; CDR3nt: TGTGCCAGCAGCTTAACGGCGGGACTCCCCTACGAGCAGTACTTC; CDR3aa: CASSLTAGLPYEQYF
d_gene: -; v_gene: TRBV27; j_gene: TRBJ2-5; abundance: -; CDR3nt: TGTGCCAGCAGTTTACTAGGGGGGGAAGAGACCCAGTACTTC; CDR3aa: CASSLLGGEETQYF
d_gene: -; v_gene: TRBV14; j_gene: TRBJ2-7; abundance: once; CDR3nt: TGTGCCAGCAGCCAACCTTGGGGGAGAGCGTACGAGCAGTACTTC; CDR3aa: CASSQPWGRAYEQYF
d_gene: -; v_gene: TRBV6-1; j_gene: TRBJ1-4; abundance: -; CDR3nt: TGTGCCAGCAGTGAGTACAGGGTAAGCTGGTTT; CDR3aa: CASSEYRVSWF
d_gene: -; v_gene: TRBV27; j_gene: TRBJ2-5; abundance: -; CDR3nt: TGTGCCAGCAGTTTATACGCAACCACCCGGGAGACCCAGTACTTC; CDR3aa: CASSLYATTRETQYF
d_gene: -; v_gene: TRBV2; j_gene: TRBJ2-5; abundance: -; CDR3nt: TGTGCCAGCAGTGAATTTTTTGGGGACGGGGAGACCCAGTACTTC; CDR3aa: CASSEFFGDGETQYF
d_gene: -; v_gene: TRBV7-9; j_gene: TRBJ2-2; abundance: -; CDR3nt: TGTGCCAGCAGCTTAGCGGGAGTGGGAACCGGGGAGCTGTTTTTT; CDR3aa: CASSLAGVGTGELFF
d_gene: -; v_gene: TRBV6-1; j_gene: TRBJ2-7; abundance: -; CDR3nt: TGTGCCAGCAGTGAAATTCAGAGCTTATGGTACGAGCAGTACTTC; CDR3aa: CASSEIQSLWYEQYF
d_gene: -; v_gene: TRBV27; j_gene: TRBJ2-5; abundance: -; CDR3nt: TGTGCCAGCAGTTTCTGGCGGGAAACCCAAGAGACCCAGTACTTC; CDR3aa: CASSFWRETQETQYF
d_gene: -; v_gene: TRBV27; j_gene: TRBJ2-5; abundance: -; CDR3nt: TGTGCCAGCAGTTTCCTAGGGGCCCAAGAGACCCAGTACTTC; CDR3aa: CASSFLGAQETQYF